This T cell receptor (beta chain) originates from a study of identical twins. Germline V gives CDR1 MGHRA, CDR2 YSYEKL. The CDR3 length is 16 residues. V shed 1 base and J shed 6 bases, with 15 bases lying between them. TCRdb called the 5' RACE reads again in MiXCR, with one record for every CDR3 protein. The sample records 200,000 to 250,000 distinct CDR3 sequences, roughly 7% being singletons. A further study also used this sample, focusing on yellow fever vaccine responses in identical twins. As reported in that work: The T cell response to vaccination in identical twins was reportedly partly convergent and partly personalized.

Sequenced input: memory (CD45RO+) T cells sorted from blood. V usage is TRBV4-1 and J usage is TRBJ1-4, with D possibly matching TRBD1 (5 bases). The clonotype was recovered from a woman younger than 30 in good health. For the CDR3, the DNA is TGCGCCAGCAGCCAAGCTGGGGGGATGGTGGATGAAAAACTGTTTTTT. Protein product: CASSQAGGMVDEKLFF.